What follows describes a single T cell receptor beta chain. The target antigen is unknown. Healthy donors of bone marrow made up the group. This entry comes from a study of cytomegalovirus exposure and HLA in healthy donors. Study outcomes and limitations: Indistinguishable V segments, including TRBV6-2 and TRBV6-3, were excluded. There were reportedly fewer N-insertions in an Asian-associated ancestry cluster than the approximately 670-donor mean, in a later analysis. Cytomegalovirus status was reportedly diagnosed by the classifier with high specificity and sensitivity.

The germline CDR1 and CDR2 sequences are SGDLS and YYNGEE. The CDR3 totals 15 residues. V lost 4 bases to trimming and J lost 0 bases, with 13 bases between them. This PCR relied on a set of 60 Vbeta primers and 13 Jbeta primers. Libraries were prepared by immunoSEQ multiplex PCR; TCRdb keeps only in-frame clonotypes and omits some of them. The data show fewer than 130,000 clones, 74% seen once. This TCR was recovered from a man aged 45-65 years in good health and CMV-seropositive. The specimen was PBMCs. This chain joins TRBV9 and TRBJ1-1, with a possible D match to TRBD1 (5 bases). Written as DNA, the CDR3 is TGTGCCAGCAGCCTCGGGACGGGAGTGAACACTGAAGCTTTCTTT. This encodes CASSLGTGVNTEAFF.